The rows below give T cell receptor beta chains drawn from one sample of a study of cytomegalovirus exposure and HLA in healthy donors. Sequencing was performed with immunoSEQ multiplex PCR; in TCRdb, only in-frame clones are kept and a portion is missing. Of roughly 240,000 clones in the sample, roughly 82% were seen once. Sequenced input: PBMCs. The receptors stem from a woman in her thirties or forties in good health and CMV-seropositive. The CDR3 runs from the conserved cysteine through the conserved F or W. The D gene is left open where the match is weak.

D,V,J,CDR3
-,TRBV7-2,TRBJ2-1,CASSLAGAEQFF
-,TRBV9,TRBJ2-7,CASSVGLGNSYEQYF
-,TRBV14,TRBJ2-5,CASSRFTELQETQYF
TRBD1,TRBV19,TRBJ1-3,CASGTGTGNTIYF
-,TRBV25-1,TRBJ2-7,CASSGLLPYEQYF
-,TRBV19,TRBJ2-1,CASSIGPARGAFNEQFF
TRBD1,TRBV15,TRBJ1-2,CATSRFRQGATSYTF
TRBD1,TRBV19,TRBJ1-2,CASSIEGQGAKDGYTF
-,TRBV9,TRBJ2-5,CASSGGAGGGQETQYF
TRBD2,TRBV7-9,TRBJ2-2,CASSLGLAENTGELFF
TRBD1,TRBV19,TRBJ2-7,CASSIQGDSSYEQYF
TRBD1,TRBV19,TRBJ1-3,CASSTTRITGQAISGNTIYF
TRBD2,TRBV4-3,TRBJ2-1,CASSPDGVAGYNEQFF
-,TRBV5-6,TRBJ2-1,CASSATSEQFF
TRBD2,TRBV19,TRBJ2-7,CASSSGAGEGYEQYF
-,TRBV30,TRBJ1-1,CAWSTRTEAFF
-,TRBV18,TRBJ1-6,CASSPKAGTNSPLHF
TRBD2,TRBV2,TRBJ2-3,CASQILAGSTDTQYF
-,TRBV10-3,TRBJ2-5,CATEGGGSETQYF
-,TRBV5-4,TRBJ2-2,CASSLAKIGSIAGELFF
TRBD2,TRBV11-3,TRBJ2-2,CASSLLGLADTGELFF
-,TRBV10-2,TRBJ1-1,CASKSSGTNTEAFF